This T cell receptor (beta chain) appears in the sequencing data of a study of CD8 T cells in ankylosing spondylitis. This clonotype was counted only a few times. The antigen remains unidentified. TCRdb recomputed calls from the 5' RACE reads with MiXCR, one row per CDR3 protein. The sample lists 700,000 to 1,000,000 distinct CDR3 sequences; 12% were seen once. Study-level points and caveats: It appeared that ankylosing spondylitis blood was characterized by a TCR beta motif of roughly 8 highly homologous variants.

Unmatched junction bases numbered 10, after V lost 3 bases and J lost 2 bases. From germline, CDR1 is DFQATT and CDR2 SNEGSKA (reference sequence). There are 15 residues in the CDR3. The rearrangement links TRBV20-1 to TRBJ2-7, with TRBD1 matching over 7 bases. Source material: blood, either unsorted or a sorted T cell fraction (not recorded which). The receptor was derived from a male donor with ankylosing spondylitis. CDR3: CSASPPGTVPYEQYF. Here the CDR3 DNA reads TGCAGTGCTAGCCCCCCTGGGACAGTTCCCTACGAGCAGTACTTC.